This TCR beta chain comes out of a study of T-cell reconstitution after alpha-beta-depleted transplantation in children. This clonotype was detected many times. Unique molecular identifiers were used to barcode this TCRbeta library. TCRdb re-called the PCR reads through MiXCR, storing one row per CDR3 protein. The profile shows approximately 590,000 distinct CDR3 sequences, 8% to 11% of them singletons. The clonotype comes from a human donor who donated a stem cell graft to a child with acute myeloid leukemia. This specimen was PBMCs from the stem cell graft donor, taken from the stem cell graft.

CDR3 bases: TGCAGCGTTTGGAGAGACACCGGGGAGCTGTTTTTT. Residues: CSVWRDTGELFF. The genes are TRBV29-1 and TRBJ2-2; D is ambiguous. Per germline, CDR1 SQVTM and CDR2 ANQGSEA. This CDR3 is 12 amino acids long. V shed 5 bases and J shed 3 bases, with 7 bases lying between them.